This T cell receptor beta chain was found in a study of blood T cell repertoires in COVID-19. Study-wide background: In each case, the material was cDNA or gDNA derived from T cells, B-cell-depleted T cells, or PBMCs.

The V gene end was trimmed by 0 bases and the J gene end by 10 bases; junction bases not matched to a gene: 8. Germline values: CDR1 SGDLS, CDR2 YYNGEE. This CDR3 is 15 amino acids long. Assay used: immunoSEQ multiplex PCR; TCRdb lists only in-frame clones, some missing. Counted here are 350,000 or so clones, around 91% occurring once; the ten biggest clones make up around 6.3%. Sequencing input: peripheral blood. The chain carries TRBV9 and TRBJ2-1, with 9 bases fitting TRBD2. The receptor was derived from a man younger than 35 with active or convalescent COVID-19. This chain's CDR3 is CASSVVVAGVREQFF. The DNA of the CDR3 is TGTGCCAGCAGCGTAGTTGTAGCGGGAGTGAGGGAGCAGTTCTTC.